What follows describes a single TCR beta chain. Its antigen remains unknown. V lost 5 bases to trimming and J lost 10 bases; unmatched junction nucleotides: 13. This CDR3 has 15 amino acids. Germline-derived CDR1 and CDR2 are SGHRS and YFSETQ. This entry is derived from a study of cytomegalovirus exposure and HLA in healthy donors. Whole-study context: Of approximately 400 genotyped donors, around 84% clustered with self-reported Caucasian donors. Study-level points and caveats: TCR beta sequences numbering more than 15,000 were associated with HLA alleles at 0.05 false discovery rate in a later analysis. In vitro testing confirmed a few CMV-associated chains as specific for CMV antigens.

Amplification used 60 Vbeta primers and 13 Jbeta primers. Method: immunoSEQ multiplex PCR; TCRdb's copy keeps in-frame clones and lacks some. The table lists 200,000 or so clones, roughly 80% of them singletons. Sequences were obtained from PBMCs. The gene calls are TRBV5-1 and TRBJ1-4, with 8 bases aligning to TRBD1. This clonotype originated in a male donor in good health and CMV-seronegative. The chain's CDR3 is CASSSKGQAGGKLFF. The CDR3 DNA is TGCGCCAGCAGTTCAAAGGGACAGGCAGGTGGAAAACTGTTTTTT.